This TCR beta chain was profiled in a study of cytomegalovirus exposure and HLA in healthy donors. About the study: Tens of millions of unique TCRs, all from HLA-typed donors, were included in an early release of the data. Study outcomes and limitations: TCR beta chains associated with HLA were, in a later analysis, more clonally expanded than equally common others. Versus the approximately 720-donor mean, an Asian-associated ancestry cluster reportedly showed fewer N-insertions in a later analysis.

The study ran its PCR with 60 Vbeta and 13 Jbeta primers. Sequenced by immunoSEQ multiplex PCR; TCRdb stores in-frame clones only, minus some. The table lists 120,000 or so clones, 55% to 75% of them singletons. As for this clone: The antigen remains undetermined.

CDR3 length: 12 residues. Germline values: CDR1 SQVTM, CDR2 ANQGSEA. Losses at the gene ends were 6 bases for V and 5 bases for J; bases not matched to a gene: 5. The sequence was obtained from a man younger than 45 in good health and CMV-seropositive. Sequencing used PBMCs. The rearrangement uses TRBV29-1 and TRBJ2-5, with 8 bases that match TRBD2. This chain's CDR3 is CSVPTSDETQYF. The CDR3 DNA is TGCAGCGTCCCGACTAGCGACGAGACCCAGTACTTC.